Included here is one TCR beta chain sequence, with context. This record comes from a study of blood T cell repertoires in COVID-19. Study summary: Samples representing acute and convalescent COVID-19 were sourced from the United States, Italy and Spain.

Germline CDR1 SGHRS, CDR2 YFSETQ. With 4 bases removed from V and 0 bases from J, the gap between germline ends came to 13 bases. There are 16 residues in the CDR3. Under the authors' procedure: Using reference gene primer amplification, nucleated cell counts were estimated. Produced via immunoSEQ multiplex PCR; TCRdb's table is partial and in-frame only. Clone size and V and J calls were adopted from that table, with D and trimming inferred from the DNA. This sample yields 250,000 to 350,000 clones, of which 85% to 90% are seen a single time; approximately 0.84% belongs to the top ten. This chain connects TRBV5-1 to TRBJ2-2, with a tentative D call TRBD1 (6 bases). The sample taken for sequencing was peripheral blood. The clonotype was recovered from a man aged 25-45 years with acute or convalescent COVID-19. For the CDR3, the DNA is TGCGCCAGCAGCGCCACAGGGAACCCGAACACCGGGGAGCTGTTTTTT. Protein: CASSATGNPNTGELFF.